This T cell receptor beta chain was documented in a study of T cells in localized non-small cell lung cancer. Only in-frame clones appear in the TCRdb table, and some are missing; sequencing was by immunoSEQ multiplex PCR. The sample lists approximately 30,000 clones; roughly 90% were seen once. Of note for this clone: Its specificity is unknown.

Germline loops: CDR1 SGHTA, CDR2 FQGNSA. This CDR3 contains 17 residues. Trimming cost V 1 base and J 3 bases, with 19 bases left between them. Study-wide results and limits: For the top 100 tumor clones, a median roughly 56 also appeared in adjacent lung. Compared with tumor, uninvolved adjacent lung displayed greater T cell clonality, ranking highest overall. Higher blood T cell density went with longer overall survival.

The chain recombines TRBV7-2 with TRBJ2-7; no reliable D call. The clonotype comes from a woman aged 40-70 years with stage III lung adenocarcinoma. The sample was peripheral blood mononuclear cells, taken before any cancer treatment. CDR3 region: CASSLVWPAGESYEQYF. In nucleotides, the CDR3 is TGTGCCAGCAGCTTAGTTTGGCCCGCTGGGGAAAGCTACGAGCAGTACTTC.